This passage covers 27 T cell receptor beta chains from one sample sequenced in a study of T cell changes during pregnancy in multiple sclerosis. The protocol was immunoSEQ multiplex PCR, while the TCRdb copy is restricted to in-frame clones and leaves out a portion. The data hold 67,000 or so clones, with 80% to 95% observed a single time. Sequencing was performed on CD8+ T cells from peripheral blood mononuclear cells, taken in the third trimester of pregnancy. The receptors derive from a female donor in good health, enrolled as a control in a pregnancy study.

This clone was found a few times. The V gene is TRBV4-3, the J gene TRBJ1-1; D is unresolved. The length of the CDR3 is 15 residues. V was trimmed by 0 bases and J by 3 bases, leaving 11 bases between them. The germline V gene has CDR1 LGHNA and CDR2 YSLEER. CDR3 in DNA: TGCGCCAGCAGCCAAGATCGCGCGGGGTACACTGAAGCTTTCTTT. Translating it yields CASSQDRAGYTEAFF.

The chain carries TRBV2 and TRBJ1-3; a possible D gene is TRBD1 (6 bases). The germline V gene encodes CDR1 SNHLY and CDR2 FYNNEI. The CDR3 is 18 residues long. V gave up 8 bases and J gave up 0 bases, with 23 bases separating them. DNA of the CDR3: TGTGCCAGCGAAACCCTTTTGACAGGAGAGAGCTCTGGAAACACCATATATTTT. Translation gives CASETLLTGESSGNTIYF.

The chain combines TRBV16 with TRBJ2-7; TRBD1 agrees at 11 bases. The length of the CDR3 is 18 residues. V was clipped by 8 bases and J by 2 bases; unmatched bases: 17. Germline-derived CDR1 and CDR2 are KGHSY and FQNENV. CDR3 in DNA: TGTGCCAGCGGGGGACAGGGGGAAGGCCTAAGTGGAGCCTACGAGCAGTACTTC. Protein sequence: CASGGQGEGLSGAYEQYF.

The rearrangement joins TRBV4-1 to TRBJ2-3; TRBD2 matches 8 bases. V shed 1 base and J 2 bases; nucleotides not matched to a gene: 8. The length of the CDR3 is 17 residues. CDR1 and CDR2 from the germline V gene are MGHRA and YSYEKL. The CDR3 nucleotides are TGCGCCAGCAGCCAAGGTCCCACTAGCGGTTACACAGATACGCAGTATTTT. It yields the protein CASSQGPTSGYTDTQYF.

CDR3: CASSRVLAGVTYEQYF. The DNA for the CDR3 is TGTGCCAGCAGCCGAGTGCTAGCGGGGGTCACCTACGAGCAGTACTTC. The chain combines TRBV7-2 with TRBJ2-7, with TRBD2 matching 10 bases. The V gene end was trimmed by 5 bases and the J gene end by 2 bases; junction bases not matched to a gene: 9. The CDR3 is made up of 16 amino acids. Per germline, CDR1 SGHTA and CDR2 FQGNSA.

The V gene is TRBV29-1, the J gene TRBJ2-5; D is ambiguous. Per germline, CDR1 SQVTM and CDR2 ANQGSEA. Between the trimmed V and J ends, which lost 3 bases and 3 bases, there was a span of 14 bases. The CDR3 is 14 amino acids. CDR3 sequence reads: CSVDLEAAEETQYF. DNA for the CDR3: TGCAGCGTTGACCTCGAGGCAGCTGAAGAGACCCAGTACTTC. Together with reference TRBV29-1 and TRBJ2-5, the CDR3 gives the full variable domain: SAVISQKPSRDICQRGTSLTIQCQVDSQVTMMFWYRQQPGQSLTLIATANQGSEATYESGFVIDKFPISRPNLTFSTLTVSNMSPEDSSIYLCSVDLEAAEETQYFGPGTRLLVL.

The J gene is TRBJ1-5, the V gene TRBV19; D possibly corresponds to TRBD1 (5 bases). The CDR3 covers 15 residues. V lost 7 bases and J lost 6, with 19 bases in between. Germline CDR1 LNHDA, CDR2 SQIVND (reference sequence). The CDR3 region has the DNA TGTGCCAGTACCCAAAAGGGGCAGGGTGGTCAGCCCCAGCATTTT. Translating gives CASTQKGQGGQPQHF.

This clone appeared once. This chain uses TRBV11-2 with TRBJ1-2; a possible D gene is TRBD1 (5 bases). V lost 2 bases to trimming and J lost 0 bases, with 7 bases between them. Germline loops: CDR1 SGHAT, CDR2 FQNNGV. This CDR3 has 14 amino acids. CDR3 DNA: TGTGCCAGCAGCTTACAGGGCCCTAACTATGGCTACACCTTC. Translation gives CASSLQGPNYGYTF. The whole variable domain, remainder taken from reference TRBV11-2 and TRBJ1-2, is EAGVAQSPRYKIIEKRQSVAFWCNPISGHATLYWYQQILGQGPKLLIQFQNNGVVDDSQLPKDRFSAERLKGVDSTLKIQPAKLEDSAVYLCASSLQGPNYGYTFGSGTRLTVV.

The gene calls are TRBV29-1 and TRBJ2-2; a weak D match, TRBD1 (6 bases). Germline V CDR1 and CDR2: SQVTM, ANQGSEA. The CDR3 is 16 amino acids. V lost 4 bases and J lost 5, with 20 bases in between. CDR3 protein: CSVVGRGKGETGELFF. Here the CDR3 DNA reads TGCAGCGTTGTGGGCAGGGGAAAGGGGGAAACCGGGGAGCTGTTTTTT.

The genes are TRBV7-9 and TRBJ1-2; D remains unclear. Germline CDR1 and CDR2: SEHNR and FQNEAQ (reference sequence). The ends were cut back, 2 bases at V and 3 bases at J, with 10 bases in the middle. The CDR3 runs 14 residues. The CDR3 DNA reads TGTGCCAGCAGCTTAAGAGCGGAGGACTATGGCTACACCTTC. Translating gives CASSLRAEDYGYTF. Supplemented by reference TRBV7-9 and TRBJ1-2, the full variable domain reads DTGVSQNPRHKITKRGQNVTFRCDPISEHNRLYWYRQTLGQGPEFLTYFQNEAQLEKSRLLSDRFSAERPKGSFSTLEIQRTEQGDSAMYLCASSLRAEDYGYTFGSGTRLTVV.

The rearrangement joins TRBV4-2 to TRBJ2-1, with 8 positions matching TRBD2. V was pared by 4 bases and J by 3 bases, with 11 bases of the junction left unmatched. CDR1 is LGHNA and CDR2 is YNFKEQ in the germline V gene. The CDR3 has 17 amino acids. CDR3 protein: CASSPRGATSDYNEQFF. The CDR3 DNA reads TGTGCCAGCAGCCCAAGAGGGGCGACTAGCGACTACAATGAGCAGTTCTTC.

The J gene is TRBJ1-5, the V gene TRBV7-9, with a possible D match to TRBD1 (6 bases). Germline V lookup: CDR1 SEHNR, CDR2 FQNEAQ (reference sequence). CDR3 length: 16 residues. V lost 5 bases and J lost 6, with 20 bases in between. The CDR3 bases are TGTGCCAGCAGCGCCTCCCTGGCAGGGGCCACTCAGCCCCAGCATTTT. Translation gives CASSASLAGATQPQHF.

The chain recombines TRBV4-3 with TRBJ2-3; 13 nucleotides match TRBD2. Trimming cost V 8 bases and J 6 bases; bases outside gene matches: 5. CDR1 is LGHNA, CDR2 YSLEER, per germline. The CDR3 spans 14 residues. CDR3 nucleotides: TGCGCCAGCGCACTAGCGGGGGGGAAGGATACGCAGTATTTT. Amino acid sequence: CASALAGGKDTQYF.

The V gene is TRBV29-1, the J gene TRBJ2-7; no clear D gene. The CDR3 runs 13 residues. V was pared by 2 bases and J by 7 bases, with 15 bases between. Germline V lookup: CDR1 SQVTM, CDR2 ANQGSEA. The CDR3 reads CSVELPQPREQYF. The CDR3 DNA follows: TGCAGCGTTGAATTGCCCCAACCGCGGGAGCAGTACTTC.

This clone showed up just once. This sequence joins TRBV19 and TRBJ1-2; TRBD1 aligns across 9 bases. The CDR3 has 16 residues. The V gene end was trimmed by 1 base and the J gene end by 6 bases; junction bases not matched to a gene: 9. Germline lookup yields CDR1 LNHDA and CDR2 SQIVND (reference sequence). The CDR3: CASSIGTGTGLDGYTF. The CDR3 nucleotides are TGTGCCAGTAGTATAGGTACCGGGACAGGGTTGGATGGCTACACCTTC.

This chain links TRBV6-4 with TRBJ2-3, with 8 nucleotides matching TRBD2. Germline values: CDR1 MRHNA, CDR2 SNTAGT. Germline trimming cut 6 bases from V and 6 bases from J; bases unmatched to any gene: 14. This CDR3 contains 16 residues. The CDR3 DNA is TGTGCCAGCAGCTCGGGCGCCGGGGGGGCTTTGGATACGCAGTATTTT. Its protein is CASSSGAGGALDTQYF.

The chain employs TRBV7-8 and TRBJ2-1; 10 bases line up with TRBD2. Germline V gene sequence: CDR1 SGHVS, CDR2 FQNEAQ. V was pared by 2 bases and J by 8 bases, with 6 bases of the junction left unmatched. The CDR3 contains 15 residues. CDR3 in amino acids: CASSLLAGAGDEQFF. CDR3 coding DNA: TGTGCCAGCAGCTTACTAGCGGGGGCTGGGGATGAGCAGTTCTTC.

The V gene is TRBV29-1, the J gene TRBJ1-5; D remains ambiguous. Looked up from germline, CDR1 is SQVTM and CDR2 is ANQGSEA. With 0 bases removed from V and 7 bases from J, the gap between germline ends came to 13 bases. The CDR3 is made up of 14 amino acids. The CDR3 spells CSVEDLLQWQPQHF. The CDR3 DNA is TGCAGCGTTGAAGATCTTCTCCAGTGGCAGCCCCAGCATTTT.

This clone showed up just once. The chain has TRBV4-3 and TRBJ2-1, with TRBD2 matching 12 bases. Germline V gives CDR1 LGHNA, CDR2 YSLEER. CDR3 length: 17 amino acids. Trimming removed 4 bases from V and 3 bases from J; junction bases left unmatched: 7. The CDR3 DNA reads TGCGCCAGCAGCCCCGAGGCTAGCGGGGGGGACTACAATGAGCAGTTCTTC. As protein: CASSPEASGGDYNEQFF.

The chain employs TRBV30 and TRBJ2-7, with a possible D match to TRBD2 (5 bases). Trimming left V 5 bases short and J 1 base short, with 9 bases between. The V gene's germline CDR1 is GTSNPN and CDR2 SVGIG (reference sequence). This CDR3 has 12 amino acids. CDR3 loop: CAWAGLSYEQYF. Written as DNA, the CDR3 is TGTGCCTGGGCGGGTCTTTCCTACGAGCAGTACTTC.

The gene calls are TRBV6-5 and TRBJ1-2, with TRBD1 matching 7 bases. Germline V gene sequence: CDR1 MNHEY, CDR2 SVGAGI. CDR3 size: 15 residues. V shed 5 bases, J shed 5 bases, and the junction held 11 bases outside the gene matches. This chain's CDR3 is CASSRPGQRIYGYTF. DNA for the CDR3: TGTGCCAGCAGTCGTCCGGGACAGAGAATTTATGGCTACACCTTC.

The V gene is TRBV19, the J gene TRBJ1-1; 7 nucleotides line up with TRBD1. The J segment lost 0 bases and the V segment lost 6 bases, leaving 13 bases of the junction unmatched. This CDR3 spans 17 amino acids. From germline, CDR1 is LNHDA and CDR2 SQIVND (reference sequence). This CDR3 reads CASRIKGAGVLNTEAFF. The CDR3 DNA sequence: TGTGCCAGTAGAATAAAGGGGGCAGGGGTTTTGAACACTGAAGCTTTCTTT. The whole variable domain, remainder taken from reference TRBV19 and TRBJ1-1, is DGGITQSPKYLFRKEGQNVTLSCEQNLNHDAMYWYRQDPGQGLRLIYYSQIVNDFQKGDIAEGYSVSREKKESFPLTVTSAQKNPTAFYLCASRIKGAGVLNTEAFFGQGTRLTVV.

The CDR3 DNA sequence: TGTGCCAGCAGCGTAGACGGGGGGCCCTACAATGAGCAGTTCTTC. Protein product: CASSVDGGPYNEQFF. The chain combines TRBV9 with TRBJ2-1; D might be TRBD2 (7 bases). The CDR3 is made up of 15 amino acids. Trimming pared 0 bases from V and 2 bases from J, leaving 9 bases between. Germline CDR1 reads SGDLS; CDR2 reads YYNGEE.

CDR3 in DNA: TGTGCCAGCAGCCAAGATGAGGTTACTGGCTACACCTTC. Amino acids: CASSQDEVTGYTF. The gene calls are TRBV4-2 and TRBJ1-2; D is uncertain. Germline V lookup: CDR1 LGHNA, CDR2 YNFKEQ. V dropped 0 bases and J dropped 7 bases, with 9 bases sitting between them. The CDR3 loop spans 13 amino acids.

The chain joins TRBV5-1 to TRBJ2-5, with D maybe TRBD1 (6 bases). CDR3 length: 15 amino acids. CDR1 is SGHRS and CDR2 is YFSETQ in the germline V gene. V dropped 3 bases and J dropped 1 base, with 13 bases sitting between them. CDR3 protein: CASSSRGGSQETQYF. The CDR3, as DNA: TGCGCCAGCAGCTCCCGAGGGGGATCCCAAGAGACCCAGTACTTC.

V gene TRBV30 combines with J gene TRBJ2-5; perhaps TRBD2 as D (6 bases). The germline V gene has CDR1 GTSNPN and CDR2 SVGIG (reference sequence). Trimming took 3 bases from V and 4 from J, leaving 12 bases between them. The CDR3 totals 13 residues. CDR3 DNA sequence: TGTGCCTGGAGCTATGGGGGGAGAGAGACCCAGTACTTC. Residues: CAWSYGGRETQYF.

The chain employs TRBV7-9 and TRBJ2-5; D remains ambiguous. Trimming took 1 base from V and 0 from J, leaving 12 bases between them. Germline CDR1 is SEHNR and CDR2 is FQNEAQ (reference sequence). The CDR3 has 16 amino acids. This CDR3 reads CASSLVVVEYQETQYF. The CDR3 region has the DNA TGTGCCAGCAGCTTAGTTGTGGTAGAGTACCAAGAGACCCAGTACTTC.